The rows below give T cell receptor beta chains drawn from one sample of a study of control samples from healthy donors and cancer patients. The protocol was immunoSEQ multiplex PCR, while the TCRdb copy is restricted to in-frame clones and leaves out a portion. The profile covers 150,000 or so clones, with approximately 96% appearing a single time and around 6.1% taken by the ten largest. The specimen sequenced was blood. Receptor source: a man aged 35-49 years in good health. Each CDR3 is given with its conserved first and last residue. Fields, in order: clone size, J gene, D gene, V gene, CDR3 DNA, CDR3 protein. The D gene is left open where the match is weak. Only part of the rows carry a size: once, few, many, or a class if the clone is expanded.

. | TRBJ1-5 | . | TRBV6-1 | TGTGCCAGCAGTGAACCTTCGGGACATCGGCCCCAGCATTTT | CASSEPSGHRPQHF
once | TRBJ1-2 | . | TRBV24-1 | TGTGCCACCAGTGATATCGGATATGGCTACACCTTC | CATSDIGYGYTF
. | TRBJ2-7 | TRBD1 | TRBV7-9 | TGTGCCAGCAGCCCGACAGACAGGGGGCTTTACGAGCAGTACTTC | CASSPTDRGLYEQYF
. | TRBJ1-2 | . | TRBV19 | TGTGCCAGTAGCCCCGCCGGTGGGGGGCAGGGTGGCTACACCTTC | CASSPAGGGQGGYTF
. | TRBJ1-5 | TRBD1 | TRBV19 | TGTGCCAGTAGTATTCGCGGCAGGGGGGGGGCGGATCAGCCCCAGCATTTT | CASSIRGRGGADQPQHF
. | TRBJ1-6 | TRBD1 | TRBV4-1 | TGCGCCAGCAGCCAAGTGGACAGGATCTATAATTCACCCCTCCACTTT | CASSQVDRIYNSPLHF
. | TRBJ1-2 | . | TRBV12-3/TRBV12-4 | TGTGCCAGCAGCCTGGGAGTGGGCTACACCTTC | CASSLGVGYTF
. | TRBJ1-6 | TRBD1 | TRBV11-2 | TGTGCCAGCAGACCTCGACGGACAGGGATGAATTCACCCCTCCACTTT | CASRPRRTGMNSPLHF
. | TRBJ1-2 | . | TRBV25-1 | TGTGCCAGCAGAAACTCGGGAGGCTACACCTTC | CASRNSGGYTF
. | TRBJ2-1 | TRBD1 | TRBV24-1 | TGTGCCACCAGTGATCCTGGACAGGTAAACAATGAGCAGTTCTTC | CATSDPGQVNNEQFF
. | TRBJ2-2 | . | TRBV2 | TGTGCCAGCAGAGAGGGCTCGAACACCGGGGAGCTGTTTTTT | CASREGSNTGELFF
. | TRBJ1-3 | . | TRBV14 | TGTGCCAGCAGCCAGGTGAACCTCCCGACCTCTGGAAACACCATATATTTT | CASSQVNLPTSGNTIYF
. | TRBJ1-1 | . | TRBV6-5 | TGTGCCAGCAGTTACTCCCAGACGAACACTGAAGCTTTCTTT | CASSYSQTNTEAFF
. | TRBJ1-6 | . | TRBV6-1 | TGTGCCAGCAGGCGCCGATCCGAACTCGCATCCCTCCACTTT | CASRRRSELASLHF
. | TRBJ2-7 | . | TRBV3-1/TRBV3-2 | TGTGCCAGCAGCCAAGATCGCAGAGGCGAGCAGTACTTC | CASSQDRRGEQYF
. | TRBJ1-3 | . | TRBV5-1 | TGCGCCAGCAGCCCGGGGGAATGGAGTGGAAACACCATATATTTT | CASSPGEWSGNTIYF
. | TRBJ2-5 | TRBD2 | TRBV6-6 | TGTGCCAGCAGTCGACTAGCGGGGGGGTCAGAGACCCAGTACTTC | CASSRLAGGSETQYF
once | TRBJ1-1 | TRBD1 | TRBV25-1 | TGTGCCAGCAACCCGGGACAGGGGAGGGCTGAAGCTTTCTTT | CASNPGQGRAEAFF
. | TRBJ2-3 | TRBD2 | TRBV11-2 | TGTGCCAGCAGCCCTCCCGCCGGGCGGGGGTCGACGGAGACGCAGTATTTT | CASSPPAGRGSTETQYF
once | TRBJ2-3 | . | TRBV28 | TGTGCCAGCAGTTCACAACTCACAGATACGCAGTATTTT | CASSSQLTDTQYF
once | TRBJ1-1 | . | TRBV15 | TGTGCCACCAGCAGAGTTCGGACTACCGGTGAAGCTTTCTTT | CATSRVRTTGEAFF
. | TRBJ1-1 | . | TRBV5-4 | TGTGCCAGCAGTTCTGGTGGGCCGGGGGTGGCTGAAGCTTTCTTT | CASSSGGPGVAEAFF
. | TRBJ1-1 | . | TRBV28 | TGTGCCAGCAGTTCTCGACTGAACATGAACACTGAAGCTTTCTTT | CASSSRLNMNTEAFF
. | TRBJ1-5 | . | TRBV7-6 | TGTGCCAGCAGCTTAGATGGAAGCAATCAGCCCCAGCATTTT | CASSLDGSNQPQHF
. | TRBJ1-5 | . | TRBV27 | TGTGCCAGCAGAAGGGACCGGGATAGCAATCAGCCCCAGCATTTT | CASRRDRDSNQPQHF
. | TRBJ1-1 | TRBD1 | TRBV5-5 | TGTGCCAGCAGCTTGGCCTATAGGACAGGGATTAGCACTGAAGCTTTCTTT | CASSLAYRTGISTEAFF
. | TRBJ1-1 | . | TRBV19 | TGTGCCAGTAGTATCGGACAGAACACTGAAGCTTTCTTT | CASSIGQNTEAFF
. | TRBJ1-6 | . | TRBV27 | TGTGCCAGCAGTTTATTCCCTGCTCTACCAGGGGCTTCACCCCTCCACTTT | CASSLFPALPGASPLHF
. | TRBJ1-3 | TRBD1 | TRBV6-1 | TGTGCCAGCAGTGAATTTGGGTGGGGACAGGCCATTTTGAAATCGGGAAACACCATATATTTT | CASSEFGWGQAILKSGNTIYF
. | TRBJ1-1 | TRBD1 | TRBV7-9 | TGTGCCAGCAGCCCGGGACAGGGGGCCGCTGAAGCTTTCTTT | CASSPGQGAAEAFF
. | TRBJ2-7 | . | TRBV30 | TGTGCCTGGAGCGGACTCTCCCTCCCCGCCGAGCAGTACTTC | CAWSGLSLPAEQYF
. | TRBJ1-5 | TRBD1 | TRBV6-2/TRBV6-3 | TGTGCCAGCAGTTACTCCCGGACAGGGGGGGAACAGCCCCAGCATTTT | CASSYSRTGGEQPQHF
. | TRBJ1-1 | . | TRBV19 | TGTGCCAGTAGTATGACGACAGGTGGGAACACTGAAGCTTTCTTT | CASSMTTGGNTEAFF
. | TRBJ2-5 | TRBD2 | TRBV11-2 | TGTGCCAGCAGCCCTAGCGGGGGTGGGACCCAGTACTTC | CASSPSGGGTQYF
. | TRBJ1-6 | TRBD1 | TRBV10-1 | TGCGCCAGCAGTAAGGACAGGGGATCCTCACCCCTCCACTTT | CASSKDRGSSPLHF
once | TRBJ2-1 | TRBD2 | TRBV10-2 | TGCGCCAGCAGAGGGACTAGCGGGGGGTATGAGCAGTTCTTC | CASRGTSGGYEQFF
. | TRBJ1-5 | . | TRBV7-9 | TGTGCCAGCAGCTTAGCCGCAGGGTCTCAGCCCCAGCATTTT | CASSLAAGSQPQHF
few | TRBJ2-7 | . | TRBV3-1/TRBV3-2 | TGTGCCAGCAGCCAAGGGGGGTCCAACTACGAGCAGTACTTC | CASSQGGSNYEQYF
. | TRBJ2-7 | . | TRBV18 | TGTGCCAGCTCACCACAACAGGCGGAACGGGAGCAGTACTTC | CASSPQQAEREQYF
. | TRBJ2-2 | TRBD1 | TRBV18 | TGTGCCAGCTCACCACAACAGGGGGACACCGGGGAGCTGTTTTTT | CASSPQQGDTGELFF
few | TRBJ1-2 | . | TRBV18 | TGTGCCAGCTCACCAGCCAGCAGCTATGGCTACACCTTC | CASSPASSYGYTF
. | TRBJ1-4 | TRBD1 | TRBV7-8 | TGTGCCAGCAGCCCCGGGACAGGGATTGCAACTAATGAAAAACTGTTTTTT | CASSPGTGIATNEKLFF
. | TRBJ1-6 | . | TRBV3-1/TRBV3-2 | TGTGCCAGCAGCCAACGCCAGCAGGCTTCACCCCTCCACTTT | CASSQRQQASPLHF
. | TRBJ1-1 | . | TRBV20-1 | TGCAGTGCCTACAGGGTTACTGAAGCTTTCTTT | CSAYRVTEAFF
. | TRBJ1-5 | . | TRBV28 | TGTGCCAGCAGCCGAGACGGACAATATAGCAATCAGCCCCAGCATTTT | CASSRDGQYSNQPQHF
. | TRBJ1-5 | . | TRBV5-1 | TGCGCCAGCAGCTTGGGCAGGGAAGGGGCGAGCAATCAGCCCCAGCATTTT | CASSLGREGASNQPQHF
. | TRBJ1-1 | . | TRBV3-1/TRBV3-2 | TGTGCCAGCAGCCAAGATTGGCAGGGCAACACTGAAGCTTTCTTT | CASSQDWQGNTEAFF
. | TRBJ1-2 | . | TRBV6-5 | TGTGCCAGCGACAGGCAAAATGCCAAACGGTATGGCTACACCTTC | CASDRQNAKRYGYTF
. | TRBJ1-2 | . | TRBV28 | TGTGCCTGCAGTTCTAACTATGGCTACACCTTC | CACSSNYGYTF
. | TRBJ1-2 | . | TRBV9 | TGTGCCAGCAGCGCGAAGACAGGAGACTATGGCTACACCTTC | CASSAKTGDYGYTF
. | TRBJ2-4 | . | TRBV10-2 | TGCGCCAGCAGTGAGGGGGGGAGCAAAAACATTCAGTACTTC | CASSEGGSKNIQYF
once | TRBJ1-1 | . | TRBV7-3 | TGTGCCAGCCACCGAAACCCGAACACTGAAGCTTTCTTT | CASHRNPNTEAFF
. | TRBJ2-6 | . | TRBV19 | TGTGCCAGTAGTCCGGTCGGGGGCTCTGGGGCCAACGTCCTGACTTTC | CASSPVGGSGANVLTF
. | TRBJ1-6 | . | TRBV5-4 | TGTGCCAGCAGCTTCCCTACGGACAATTCACCCCTCCACTTT | CASSFPTDNSPLHF
. | TRBJ1-2 | TRBD1 | TRBV4-3 | TGCGCCAGCAGCCAAGGGCTCAGGGGGCGAGGCTATGGCTACACCTTC | CASSQGLRGRGYGYTF
once | TRBJ2-1 | . | TRBV27 | TGTGCCAGCACTCGGGACAATAACTACAATGAGCAGTTCTTC | CASTRDNNYNEQFF
. | TRBJ2-7 | TRBD2 | TRBV27 | TGTGCCAGCAGTTTCGGCGGGGGCTACGAGCAGTACTTC | CASSFGGGYEQYF
. | TRBJ1-3 | TRBD1 | TRBV4-1 | TGCGCCAGCAGCCAAGGGCCGGGACAGGGGAGGTTCAGAGGAAACACCATATATTTT | CASSQGPGQGRFRGNTIYF
. | TRBJ2-5 | . | TRBV27 | TGTGCCAGCAGTGGCGGGGGTGGAGGGGGCTTAGAGACCCAGTACTTC | CASSGGGGGGLETQYF